This entry lists 10 T cell receptor beta chains sequenced from one sample in a study of cytomegalovirus exposure and HLA in healthy donors. It was with 60 Vbeta and 13 Jbeta primers that the PCR ran. Sequencing was performed with immunoSEQ multiplex PCR; in TCRdb, only in-frame clones are kept and a portion is missing. The sample records 180,000 or so clones, over 75% being singletons. The specimen sequenced was PBMCs. The origin of the receptors is a woman younger than 45 in good health and CMV-seronegative.

The chain uses TRBV30 and TRBJ2-1; D not resolved. Trimming removed 4 bases from V and 0 bases from J, with 7 bases in between. CDR1 GTSNPN and CDR2 SVGIG come from the germline V gene (reference sequence). CDR3 length equals 13 residues. CDR3 bases: TGTGCCTGGACAGTGGTCTCCTACAATGAGCAGTTCTTC. Translation: CAWTVVSYNEQFF.

The V gene is TRBV4-1, the J gene TRBJ2-7, with 8 nucleotides matching TRBD1. Germline CDR1 reads MGHRA; CDR2 reads YSYEKL. V trimming: 3 bases; J trimming: 0 bases; junction bases outside the gene matches: 4. The CDR3 contains 15 residues. In DNA, the CDR3 is TGCGCCAGCAGCCACCGGGACAGGAACTCCTACGAGCAGTACTTC. Translating it yields CASSHRDRNSYEQYF.

The chain employs TRBV9 and TRBJ1-1; 8 positions match TRBD1. J lost 11 bases, V lost 7 bases, and 7 bases had no gene match. This CDR3 spans 11 amino acids. Germline V CDR1 and CDR2: SGDLS, YYNGEE. DNA of the CDR3: TGTGCCAGCGGACAGGGCAGGGGTGCTTTCTTT. This gives the protein CASGQGRGAFF. Complete variable domain (other parts from reference TRBV9 and TRBJ1-1): DSGVTQTPKHLITATGQRVTLRCSPRSGDLSVYWYQQSLDQGLQFLIQYYNGEERAKGNILERFSAQQFPDLHSELNLSSLELGDSALYFCASGQGRGAFFGQGTRLTVV.

The rearrangement uses TRBV9 and TRBJ1-6; 10 bases agree with TRBD1. CDR1 and CDR2 from the germline V gene are SGDLS and YYNGEE. This CDR3 comprises 15 residues. Trimming removed 3 bases from V and 12 bases from J; junction bases left unmatched: 9. CDR3 protein: CASSGRDRGGEPLHF. CDR3 DNA: TGTGCCAGCAGCGGCCGGGACAGGGGAGGTGAACCCCTCCACTTT.

The rearrangement uses TRBV7-2 and TRBJ1-5; D not certain. This CDR3 region has 17 residues. V dropped 2 bases and J dropped 0 bases, with 14 bases sitting between them. Germline V lookup: CDR1 SGHTA, CDR2 FQGNSA. The CDR3 spells CASSLKGGQSSNQPQHF. The CDR3 DNA reads as TGTGCCAGCAGCTTAAAGGGCGGGCAGAGTAGCAATCAGCCCCAGCATTTT.

The V and J genes are TRBV2 and TRBJ1-1, with D possibly matching TRBD1 (5 bases). From germline, CDR1 is SNHLY and CDR2 FYNNEI. Trimming removed 8 bases at V and 4 bases at J, with 11 bases between. The CDR3 consists of 12 residues. The CDR3 here is CASGAPGTEAFF. DNA for the CDR3: TGTGCCAGCGGGGCGCCGGGCACTGAAGCTTTCTTT.

As regards this clone: Other DNA sequences from this sample encode an identical CDR3 as well. V gene TRBV4-3 combines with J gene TRBJ2-7; D uncertain. Germline lookup yields CDR1 LGHNA and CDR2 YSLEER. V lost 0 bases and J lost 3, with 6 bases in between. This CDR3 region has 13 residues. The CDR3 sequence is CASSQDLRYEQYF. For the CDR3, the DNA is TGCGCCAGCAGCCAAGATCTCCGCTACGAGCAGTACTTC.

V and J are TRBV5-1 and TRBJ2-7, with TRBD1 matching over 8 bases. This CDR3 has 14 residues. From germline, CDR1 is SGHRS and CDR2 YFSETQ. Trimming took 2 bases from V and 7 from J; bases not matched to a gene: 8. CDR3 in amino acids: CASSFTGGKGEQYF. The CDR3 region has the DNA TGCGCCAGCAGCTTCACAGGGGGAAAGGGGGAGCAGTACTTC. The variable domain in full, completed from reference TRBV5-1 and TRBJ2-7, reads KAGVTQTPRYLIKTRGQQVTLSCSPISGHRSVSWYQQTPGQGLQFLFEYFSETQRNKGNFPGRFSGRQFSNSRSEMNVSTLELGDSALYLCASSFTGGKGEQYFGPGTRLTVT.

The rearrangement joins TRBV19 to TRBJ2-5; weak D call: TRBD2 (7 bases). The V and J ends lost 6 bases and 5 bases respectively, with 22 bases between them. There are 16 residues in the CDR3. The germline gives CDR1 LNHDA, CDR2 SQIVND (reference sequence). CDR3 in amino acids: CASSRISGGHRETQYF. The DNA of the CDR3 is TGTGCCAGTAGCAGGATTTCCGGGGGGCACAGGGAGACCCAGTACTTC.

The rearrangement uses TRBV30 and TRBJ1-2, with D hard to call. CDR3 length equals 12 residues. Germline V gene data show CDR1 as GTSNPN and CDR2 as SVGIG (reference sequence). The V end was cut by 2 bases, the J end by 6 bases, with 10 bases between. The CDR3 sequence: CAWSPEANGYTF. The CDR3 DNA reads TGTGCCTGGAGTCCGGAGGCCAATGGCTACACCTTC. Together with reference TRBV30 and TRBJ1-2, the CDR3 gives the full variable domain: SQTIHQWPATLVQPVGSPLSLECTVEGTSNPNLYWYRQAAGRGLQLLFYSVGIGQISSEVPQNLSASRPQDRQFILSSKKLLLSDSGFYLCAWSPEANGYTFGSGTRLTVV.